Listed below are T cell receptor beta chains from one sample, sequenced in a study of T cell clones after liver transplantation. Sequenced by immunoSEQ multiplex PCR; TCRdb stores in-frame clones only, minus some. Here the sample spans fewer than 85,000 clones, roughly 85% being singletons. The material was CD4+ T cells from blood, obtained at the 22-month timepoint. These TCRs come from a human patient who received a liver transplant. Among the T cells, some may be from the graft donor. Both conserved end residues are part of each CDR3.

J gene	V gene	CDR3 protein
TRBJ2-2	TRBV11-2	CASGGNGELFF
TRBJ1-5	TRBV5-5	CASSRDGSGPQHF
TRBJ2-7	TRBV5-1	CASSLGQGAYEQYF
TRBJ2-5	TRBV28	CASSLSRGDRAETQYF
TRBJ2-7	TRBV7-7	CASSAGQGAREWGSEQYF
TRBJ1-4	TRBV11-2	CASSQRTGKGEKLFF
TRBJ1-3	TRBV7-2	CASSSPTGIGNTIYF
TRBJ1-5	TRBV4-1	CASSQDSLNFQPQHF
TRBJ2-1	TRBV5-4	CASRQTGSSYNEQFF
TRBJ1-2	TRBV28	CASSASNYGYTF
TRBJ2-7	TRBV11-3	CASSLGGQGAEQYF
TRBJ2-7	TRBV6-5	CASSYSGTSGYEQYF
TRBJ2-1	TRBV27	CASSWTGMNEQFF
TRBJ2-7	TRBV2	CASRGGGTYEQYF
TRBJ1-1	TRBV7-9	CASSLGTGGNTEAFF
TRBJ2-7	TRBV19	CASSIWTGNEQYF
TRBJ1-5	TRBV2	CASTSGGSQPQHF
TRBJ2-3	TRBV4-2	CASSQDWTAGVGTDTQYF
TRBJ2-7	TRBV6-5	CASSYSWTGDYEQYF
TRBJ1-1	TRBV18	CASSPPPEVGGAFF
TRBJ2-2	TRBV6-5	CASSSGTPTGELFF
TRBJ2-2	TRBV19	CASSIGGLSRAGELFF
TRBJ1-2	TRBV7-2	CASSFPHTANYGYTF
TRBJ2-2	TRBV7-9	CASSEPGTAIRELFF
TRBJ1-3	TRBV6-4	CASSAHTIYF
TRBJ1-4	TRBV28	CASSLNRAAEKLFF
TRBJ2-2	TRBV5-1	CASSFSSAGELFF
TRBJ1-6	TRBV7-6	CASSTNDQTLHF
TRBJ2-5	TRBV4-3	CASSQGPGRQGTQYF
TRBJ1-4	TRBV5-5	CASSLSVATNEKLFF
TRBJ1-2	TRBV4-3	CASSQDDRDNYGYTF
TRBJ2-1	TRBV5-5	CASSRSGQVYNEQFF
TRBJ2-3	TRBV28	CASSFPSSGTDTQYF
TRBJ2-2	TRBV6-1	CASSGNTGELFF
TRBJ2-6	TRBV5-6	CASSLGGRAGANVLTF
TRBJ1-6	TRBV7-2	CASGASYNSPLHF
TRBJ2-3	TRBV11-2	CASSGNQGQLGSTQYF
TRBJ1-6	TRBV9	CASSVEQGTNSPLHF
TRBJ2-5	TRBV28	CASSPPQGRETQYF
TRBJ1-2	TRBV6-5	CASRPTGRHGYTF
TRBJ2-5	TRBV28	CASRGPGRETQYF
TRBJ1-5	TRBV19	CASRFAPGGQPQHF
TRBJ1-1	TRBV5-1	CASSLTGQYTEAFF
TRBJ2-3	TRBV6-6	CASSPPSTDTQYF
TRBJ1-4	TRBV6-4	CASSDSRRPNNEKLFF
TRBJ1-2	TRBV28	CASSTGGDGNYGYTF
TRBJ1-1	TRBV19	CASTKGRADTEAFF
TRBJ1-5	TRBV29-1	CSASQGDQPQHF
TRBJ2-2	TRBV7-3	CASSLKGGMELFF
TRBJ2-5	TRBV7-2	CASSLEGQLVKTQYF
TRBJ1-5	TRBV19	CASRVLRAGLRGNQPQHF